These 9 T cell receptor beta chains were all obtained from the same sample, sequenced in a study of blood T cell repertoires in COVID-19. The assay was immunoSEQ multiplex PCR, and TCRdb's table has in-frame clones only and misses some. The sample lists more than 250,000 clones, 70% to 90% occurring once. Input material: peripheral blood. These receptors were obtained from a human donor in a cohort sampled during active COVID-19.

The rearrangement links TRBV5-1 to TRBJ2-6, with D possibly matching TRBD1 (5 bases). The CDR3 contains 19 residues. The V and J ends lost 4 bases and 0 bases respectively, with 20 bases between them. Germline V gene sequence: CDR1 SGHRS, CDR2 YFSETQ. CDR3 bases: TGCGCCAGCAGCAAACGCGCAGGCAGGGCAACCTCTGGGGCCAACGTCCTGACTTTC. Translating it yields CASSKRAGRATSGANVLTF.

The rearrangement joins TRBV15 to TRBJ2-3; maybe TRBD2 (5 bases). Germline V CDR1 and CDR2: LNHNV, YYDKDF (reference sequence). Between the trimmed V and J ends, which lost 2 bases and 2 bases, there was a span of 14 bases. The CDR3 is 16 residues long. The CDR3 nucleotides read TGTGCCACCAGCAGATCCGGAGGCGGATTCACAGATACGCAGTATTTT. Its translation is CATSRSGGGFTDTQYF.

The rearrangement links TRBV27 to TRBJ1-1; D possibly corresponds to TRBD1 (5 bases). Germline CDR1 MNHEY, CDR2 SMNVEV (reference sequence). This CDR3 contains 14 residues. V was clipped by 1 base and J by 11 bases, with 17 bases between them. The CDR3 here is CASSLFGVQQDAFF. For the CDR3, the DNA is TGTGCCAGCAGTTTATTCGGTGTGCAACAGGATGCTTTCTTT.

The J gene is TRBJ2-3, the V gene TRBV5-5, with 7 bases matching TRBD1. This CDR3 contains 15 residues. Germline CDR1 is SGHKS and CDR2 is YYEKEE (reference sequence). V lost 4 bases, J lost 0 bases, and 5 bases stayed unmatched. The CDR3: CASSPRTGSTDTQYF. The CDR3 DNA is TGTGCCAGCAGCCCGCGGACAGGTAGCACAGATACGCAGTATTTT.

The CDR3, as DNA: TGTGCCAGCAGTTACTCGATGACAGTCGCACGCTACGAGCAGTACTTC. As protein: CASSYSMTVARYEQYF. This chain connects TRBV6-5 to TRBJ2-7, with D possibly being TRBD1 (5 bases). The CDR3 is made up of 16 amino acids. The germline gives CDR1 MNHEY, CDR2 SVGAGI. V lost 0 bases, J lost 3 bases, and 15 bases lay in between.

The rearrangement links TRBV12-3 or TRBV12-4 to TRBJ2-3; D unclear. CDR3 size: 13 residues. V dropped 5 bases and J dropped 4 bases, with 10 bases sitting between them. This chain's CDR3 is CASSKLLADTQYF. The CDR3, as DNA: TGTGCCAGCAGTAAGCTTCTAGCAGATACGCAGTATTTT.

In its sample, this clone was seen once. The V and J genes are TRBV2 and TRBJ1-1; 8 nucleotides align to TRBD1. J was trimmed by 0 bases and V by 5 bases; bases with no gene match: 2. This CDR3 has 14 amino acids. The germline V gene encodes CDR1 SNHLY and CDR2 FYNNEI. The CDR3 DNA reads as TGTGCCAGCAGTCCGGGACAGGTGAACACTGAAGCTTTCTTT. Protein sequence: CASSPGQVNTEAFF.

This clone was found once. The chain has TRBV15 and TRBJ1-3; D unresolved. The germline V and J ends were trimmed by 0 bases and 1 base, with 7 bases remaining between them. This CDR3 is 15 amino acids long. Germline V CDR1 and CDR2: LNHNV, YYDKDF (reference sequence). The CDR3 DNA follows: TGTGCCACCAGCAGAGATCGAGTATCTGGAAACACCATATATTTT. It is translated as CATSRDRVSGNTIYF.

The genes are TRBV30 and TRBJ1-2; TRBD1 matches at 9 bases. CDR3 length equals 16 residues. V shed 0 bases and J 5 bases; nucleotides not matched to a gene: 10. Per the germline V gene, CDR1 is GTSNPN and CDR2 is SVGIG (reference sequence). The CDR3 DNA reads as TGTGCCTGGAGTGTACAGGGGACAGGGATAGGATATGGCTACACCTTC. Translating it yields CAWSVQGTGIGYGYTF. Variable domain in full (rest from reference TRBV30 and TRBJ1-2): SQTIHQWPATLVQPVGSPLSLECTVEGTSNPNLYWYRQAAGRGLQLLFYSVGIGQISSEVPQNLSASRPQDRQFILSSKKLLLSDSGFYLCAWSVQGTGIGYGYTFGSGTRLTVV.